Presented here are 17 T cell receptor beta chains from one specimen sequenced in a study of blood T cell repertoires in COVID-19. Profiling relied on immunoSEQ multiplex PCR, and the TCRdb table lists in-frame clones only, not all of them. The table lists under 300,000 clones, about four fifths of them singletons. The sample comprised peripheral blood. The receptors derive from a woman aged 18-29 years with acute or convalescent COVID-19.

The chain joins TRBV24-1 to TRBJ1-1; TRBD1 matches 10 bases. Germline CDR1 is KGHDR and CDR2 is SFDVKD. The V and J ends lost 5 bases and 0 bases, in that order; junction bases with no gene match: 8. The CDR3 contains 17 residues. The CDR3 DNA sequence: TGTGCCACCAGTGTTCCCCGGGACAGGGGTATGAACACTGAAGCTTTCTTT. This gives the protein CATSVPRDRGMNTEAFF.

V and J are TRBV6-5 and TRBJ1-5, with D perhaps matching TRBD1 (5 bases). The CDR3 is 12 residues long. Per the germline V gene, CDR1 is MNHEY and CDR2 is SVGAGI. The germline V and J ends were trimmed by 6 bases and 8 bases, with 11 bases remaining between them. In DNA form, the CDR3 reads TGTGCCAGCAGAGGCCCGGGGGAGCCCCAGCATTTT. It specifies CASRGPGEPQHF.

The chain joins TRBV6-5 to TRBJ2-3, with a weak D call TRBD2 (6 bases). Germline V gene sequence: CDR1 MNHEY, CDR2 SVGAGI. The length of the CDR3 is 11 residues. The CDR3 region has the DNA TGTGCGACTAGAAGCACAGATACGCAGTATTTT. It translates to CATRSTDTQYF.

There are a few counts of this clone. The J gene is TRBJ2-1, the V gene TRBV4-3, with 7 bases aligning to TRBD1. The CDR3 loop spans 16 amino acids. Germline trimming cut 3 bases from V and 2 bases from J; bases unmatched to any gene: 7. Germline CDR1 LGHNA, CDR2 YSLEER. CDR3 residues: CASSHTTGQPYNEQFF. CDR3 nucleotide sequence: TGCGCCAGCAGCCATACAACGGGACAGCCCTACAATGAGCAGTTCTTC.

The genes are TRBV4-2 and TRBJ1-2; D may be TRBD1 (6 bases). This CDR3 has 14 residues. Germline values: CDR1 LGHNA, CDR2 YNFKEQ. Trimming shortened V by 4 bases and J by 2 bases, and 11 bases separated the two germline ends. The CDR3 is CASSPPGANYGYTF. Written as DNA, the CDR3 is TGTGCCAGCAGCCCCCCAGGGGCGAACTATGGCTACACCTTC.

This chain links TRBV28 with TRBJ1-6, with D perhaps matching TRBD1 (5 bases). V gave up 1 base and J gave up 4 bases, with 8 bases separating them. The CDR3 contains 15 residues. Germline V lookup: CDR1 MDHEN, CDR2 SYDVKM. The CDR3 spells CASSLYSGYNSPLHF. CDR3 sequence (DNA): TGTGCCAGCAGTTTATACTCAGGGTATAATTCACCCCTCCACTTT.

This rearrangement joins TRBV20-1 to TRBJ2-7, with D possibly matching TRBD1 (5 bases). The V gene lost 3 bases and the J gene lost 1 base, with 7 bases spanning the gap. CDR3 length: 12 residues. The germline gives CDR1 DFQATT, CDR2 SNEGSKA (reference sequence). CDR3 coding DNA: TGCAGTGCTAGTCACAGGTCCTACGAGCAGTACTTC. This gives the protein CSASHRSYEQYF.

The CDR3 sequence is CASSNGWGENYGYTF. The CDR3 DNA follows: TGTGCCAGCTCGAACGGCTGGGGCGAGAACTATGGCTACACCTTC. The chain has TRBV18 and TRBJ1-2, with D tentatively TRBD1 (5 bases). CDR1 is KGHSH and CDR2 is LQKENI in the germline V gene. The CDR3 contains 15 residues. The V end lost 6 bases, the J end lost 2 bases, and 16 bases lay between the germline ends.

This clone was seen only once. The V gene is TRBV7-3, the J gene TRBJ2-3; weak D call: TRBD2 (5 bases). The CDR3 length is 15 residues. The ends were cut back, 5 bases at V and 0 bases at J, with 12 bases in the middle. Looked up from germline, CDR1 is SGHTA and CDR2 is FQGTGA. The CDR3 nucleotides are TGTGCCAGCAGCGTTAGAGCGGCTAGCACAGATACGCAGTATTTT. Its translation: CASSVRAASTDTQYF.

This sequence joins TRBV3-1 (or the pseudogene TRBV3-2) and TRBJ2-1; 11 nucleotides match TRBD2. The germline gives CDR1 LGHDT, CDR2 YNNKEL (reference sequence). Germline trimming cut 4 bases from V and 4 bases from J; bases unmatched to any gene: 3. There are 15 residues in the CDR3. The CDR3 DNA reads as TGTGCCAGCAGCCCGACTAGCGGGATATACAATGAGCAGTTCTTC. Translating it yields CASSPTSGIYNEQFF.

This clone was detected once. The chain is built from TRBV5-1 and TRBJ2-1; tentatively, D is TRBD2 (5 bases). V was trimmed by 4 bases and J by 4 bases, leaving 9 bases between them. Germline assignment: CDR1 SGHRS and CDR2 YFSETQ. The CDR3 runs to 13 residues. In DNA, the CDR3 is TGCGCCAGCAGCCCTGACTATTACAATGAGCAGTTCTTC. Translation gives CASSPDYYNEQFF.

The V call is TRBV19, the J call TRBJ2-7; TRBD1 is a possible D gene (5 bases). V was cut by 3 bases and J by 4 bases, with 16 bases left in between. Germline CDR1 and CDR2: LNHDA and SQIVND (reference sequence). CDR3 size: 15 residues. CDR3 sequence reads: CASSIFGQGNYEQYF. CDR3 nucleotide sequence: TGTGCCAGTAGTATCTTTGGGCAGGGTAATTACGAGCAGTACTTC.

The V call is TRBV9, the J call TRBJ2-1; TRBD2 matches at 8 bases. The CDR3 length is 15 residues. V lost 0 bases and J lost 6; bases outside the gene matches: 5. CDR1 is SGDLS and CDR2 is YYNGEE in the germline V gene. CDR3 residues: CASSVEGLVSNEQFF. The CDR3 region has the DNA TGTGCCAGCAGCGTAGAGGGACTAGTGAGCAATGAGCAGTTCTTC.

J is TRBJ2-1 and V is TRBV30; 15 positions agree with TRBD2. Per germline, CDR1 GTSNPN and CDR2 SVGIG (reference sequence). The CDR3 is 22 amino acids. V lost 8 bases to trimming and J lost 9 bases; unmatched junction nucleotides: 32. The CDR3 DNA follows: TGTGCCACCCGGACAGGGGGCGACGAAAACCGGACTAGCGGGAGGGTTAAGGGTGAGCAGTTCTTC. It codes for CATRTGGDENRTSGRVKGEQFF.

V is TRBV5-4 and J is TRBJ2-7, with D hard to call. Trimming removed 0 bases from V and 6 bases from J, with 4 bases in between. Germline V lookup: CDR1 SGHNT, CDR2 YYREEE (reference sequence). The CDR3 sequence is 11 residues long. The CDR3 sequence: CASSLASEQYF. CDR3 bases: TGTGCCAGCAGCTTGGCCTCCGAGCAGTACTTC.

In DNA form, the CDR3 reads TGTGCCAGCAGCTTGAACAGGGGCGGAAACACCATATATTTT. It specifies CASSLNRGGNTIYF. This chain joins TRBV5-5 and TRBJ1-3, with 7 bases that match TRBD1. This CDR3 has 14 amino acids. The V and J ends lost 1 base and 4 bases, in that order; junction bases with no gene match: 2. The germline V gene has CDR1 SGHKS and CDR2 YYEKEE (reference sequence).

This sequence joins TRBV7-2 and TRBJ1-6; tentative D call: TRBD1 (6 bases). Germline-derived CDR1 and CDR2 are SGHTA and FQGNSA. The V end lost 3 bases, the J end lost 5 bases, and 14 bases lay between the germline ends. This CDR3 has 16 residues. The CDR3, as DNA: TGTGCCAGCAGCTTTTACGCCGGGACAAATAATTCACCCCTCCACTTT. Amino acids: CASSFYAGTNNSPLHF.